This T cell receptor beta chain comes out of a study of blood T cells in healthy people across ages. Turning to this clonotype: The target antigen is unknown.

The use of a sample-barcoded 5' primer and a J-beta primer mix characterized a second PCR of roughly 7 to 11 cycles. A template-switch adaptor that had 12 random nucleotides put a tag on each cDNA molecule. Sequencing yielded, for each sample, at least 2.5 million paired-end reads carrying CDR3. MiXCR, applied by TCRdb to the 5' RACE reads, yields one record per CDR3 protein. The repertoire consists of some 1,800,000 distinct CDR3 sequences, with more than 35% occurring once and the leading ten covering roughly 23%. Germline CDR1 reads SGHVS; CDR2 reads FNYEAQ. This CDR3 region has 18 residues. The V end was cut by 5 bases, the J end by 0 bases, with 20 bases between. Peripheral blood from each donor was collected in a volume of about 10 milliliters. The study, taken as a whole, reports: Long-lived donors had more naive CD4+ cells and higher diversity than aged donors.

This chain joins TRBV7-6 and TRBJ1-3; D is unresolved. What was sequenced was blood. The TCR originated in a human donor in good health. The DNA for the CDR3 is TGTGCCAGCAGCAATAGAGTCCAGCCTTTTATCTCTGGAAACACCATATATTTT. Protein product: CASSNRVQPFISGNTIYF.